This T cell receptor (beta chain) was retrieved from a study of cytomegalovirus exposure and HLA in healthy donors. Study-level information: Of fewer than 450 genotyped donors, roughly 81% clustered with self-reported Caucasian donors. General study points: Across all donors, roughly uniform sequencing depth was an assumption of the presence/absence analyses.

Germline V gene data show CDR1 as MNHNS and CDR2 as SASEGT. This CDR3 spans 18 amino acids. V was clipped by 1 base and J by 0 bases; unmatched bases: 9. Details on this clone: Its antigen is still unknown.

The PCR was carried out with 60 Vbeta primers and 13 Jbeta primers. Clones were sequenced by immunoSEQ multiplex PCR, and TCRdb holds only the in-frame ones, with some missing. The sample holds around 65,000 clones, less than 65% seen once. The source is a man aged 30 to 39 in good health and CMV-seronegative. The rearrangement links TRBV6-1 to TRBJ1-2; 9 nucleotides align to TRBD1. Sequencing was done on a sample of PBMCs. This chain's CDR3 is CASSEDSTGTGTNYGYTF. CDR3 sequence (DNA): TGTGCCAGCAGTGAAGATTCAACGGGGACAGGGACTAACTATGGCTACACCTTC.